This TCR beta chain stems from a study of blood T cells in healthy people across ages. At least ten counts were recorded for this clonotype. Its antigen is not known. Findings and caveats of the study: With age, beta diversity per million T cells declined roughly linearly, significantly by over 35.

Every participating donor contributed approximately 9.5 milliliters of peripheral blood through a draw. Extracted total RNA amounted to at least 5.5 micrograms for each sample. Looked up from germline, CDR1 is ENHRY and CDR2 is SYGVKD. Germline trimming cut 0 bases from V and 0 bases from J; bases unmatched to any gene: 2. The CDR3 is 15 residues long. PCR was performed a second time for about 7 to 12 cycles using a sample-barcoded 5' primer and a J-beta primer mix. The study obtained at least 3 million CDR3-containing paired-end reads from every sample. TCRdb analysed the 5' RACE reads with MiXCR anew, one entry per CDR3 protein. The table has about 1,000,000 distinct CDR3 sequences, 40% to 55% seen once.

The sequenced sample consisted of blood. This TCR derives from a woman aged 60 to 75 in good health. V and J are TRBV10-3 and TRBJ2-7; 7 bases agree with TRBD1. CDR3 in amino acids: CAISESDRVSYEQYF. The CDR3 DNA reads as TGTGCCATCAGTGAGTCAGACAGGGTCTCCTACGAGCAGTACTTC.